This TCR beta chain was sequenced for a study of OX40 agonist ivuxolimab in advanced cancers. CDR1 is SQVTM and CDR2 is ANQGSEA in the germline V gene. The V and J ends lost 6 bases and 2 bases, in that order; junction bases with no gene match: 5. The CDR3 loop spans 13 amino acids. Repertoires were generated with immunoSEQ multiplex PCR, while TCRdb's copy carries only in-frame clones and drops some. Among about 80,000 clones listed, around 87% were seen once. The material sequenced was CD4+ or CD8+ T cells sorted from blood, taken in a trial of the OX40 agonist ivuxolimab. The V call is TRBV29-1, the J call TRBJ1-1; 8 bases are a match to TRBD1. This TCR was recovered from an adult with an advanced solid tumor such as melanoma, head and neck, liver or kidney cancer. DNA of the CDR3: TGCAGCGTACGGGACAGGATCAACACTGAAGCTTTCTTT. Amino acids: CSVRDRINTEAFF.